The 20 T cell receptor beta chains listed next were all sequenced from one sample in a study of OX40 agonist ivuxolimab in advanced cancers. The method was immunoSEQ multiplex PCR; TCRdb's version includes in-frame clones alone and lacks a portion of them. The sample records roughly 60,000 clones, 75% to 95% being singletons. The material was CD4+ or CD8+ T cells sorted from blood, obtained in a trial of the OX40 agonist ivuxolimab. These receptor sequences come from an adult with an advanced solid tumor such as melanoma, head and neck, liver or kidney cancer.

The rearrangement joins TRBV30 to TRBJ2-7, with D tentatively TRBD2 (6 bases). CDR1 and CDR2 from the germline V gene are GTSNPN and SVGIG (reference sequence). The length of the CDR3 is 15 residues. The V and J ends lost 0 bases and 3 bases respectively, with 15 bases between them. In DNA, the CDR3 is TGTGCCTGGAGTGTAGGACCGCCGGGGGTCTACGAGCAGTACTTC. Amino acids: CAWSVGPPGVYEQYF.

The chain employs TRBV16 and TRBJ2-5; D remains unclear. The CDR3 is 13 residues long. The ends were cut back, 6 bases at V and 1 base at J, with 9 bases in the middle. Germline values: CDR1 KGHSY, CDR2 FQNENV. The CDR3 coding sequence is TGTGCCAGCAGTGTAGTCAGCCAAGAGACCCAGTACTTC. It codes for CASSVVSQETQYF. The whole variable domain, filled in from reference TRBV16 and TRBJ2-5, reads GEEVAQTPKHLVRGEGQKAKLYCAPIKGHSYVFWYQQVLKNEFKFLISFQNENVFDETGMPKERFSAKCLPNSPCSLEIQATKLEDSAVYFCASSVVSQETQYFGPGTRLLVL.

The chain is built from TRBV7-2 and TRBJ1-5, with 7 bases that match TRBD1. V was pared by 5 bases and J by 3 bases, with 10 bases of the junction left unmatched. This CDR3 contains 16 residues. Germline loops: CDR1 SGHTA, CDR2 FQGNSA. CDR3 nucleotides: TGTGCCAGCAGCCTGCACGCAGGGGGTAACAATCAGCCCCAGCATTTT. It translates to CASSLHAGGNNQPQHF.

The genes are TRBV5-4 and TRBJ2-2, with TRBD2 as a possible D gene (5 bases). V was clipped by 4 bases and J by 5 bases, with 18 bases between them. This CDR3 is 16 amino acids long. Germline V lookup: CDR1 SGHNT, CDR2 YYREEE (reference sequence). The CDR3 spells CASSPPRSGGTGELFF. DNA for the CDR3: TGTGCCAGCAGCCCACCCAGGTCAGGAGGAACCGGGGAGCTGTTTTTT.

This clone was seen only once. This chain uses TRBV2 with TRBJ1-5; D not resolved. Trimming removed 4 bases at V and 1 base at J, with 8 bases between. The germline V gene has CDR1 SNHLY and CDR2 FYNNEI. CDR3 length: 14 residues. The CDR3 bases are TGTGCCAGCAGTGGGTCGACGAGCAATCAGCCCCAGCATTTT. Residues: CASSGSTSNQPQHF. The full variable domain, completed using reference TRBV2 and TRBJ1-5, is EPEVTQTPSHQVTQMGQEVILRCVPISNHLYFYWYRQILGQKVEFLVSFYNNEISEKSEIFDDQFSVERPDGSNFTLKIRSTKLEDSAMYFCASSGSTSNQPQHFGDGTRLSIL.

The chain couples TRBV7-2 to TRBJ2-5, with D possibly TRBD1 on 8 matching bases. The germline V gene encodes CDR1 SGHTA and CDR2 FQGNSA. The V gene lost 5 bases and the J gene lost 6 bases, with 19 bases spanning the gap. This CDR3 is 15 amino acids long. CDR3 in amino acids: CASSRGQGGGKTQYF. CDR3 DNA sequence: TGTGCCAGCAGCCGTGGACAGGGAGGGGGAAAGACCCAGTACTTC.

The V gene is TRBV18, the J gene TRBJ2-2; 8 bases are shared with TRBD2. Germline V gives CDR1 KGHSH, CDR2 LQKENI. V trimming: 2 bases; J trimming: 1 base; junction bases outside the gene matches: 0. The CDR3 runs to 15 residues. The CDR3 nucleotides are TGTGCCAGCTCACCAACTAGCGGGAACACCGGGGAGCTGTTTTTT. Translating it yields CASSPTSGNTGELFF.

The chain links TRBV5-5 to TRBJ1-1; the D is unclear. The CDR3 runs 14 residues. Trimming left V 1 base short and J 1 base short, with 8 bases between. CDR1 is SGHKS and CDR2 is YYEKEE in the germline V gene (reference sequence). CDR3 sequence (DNA): TGTGCCAGCAGCTTGAGGTGGGAGAACACTGAAGCTTTCTTT. Encoded protein: CASSLRWENTEAFF.

The chain employs TRBV5-4 and TRBJ2-3; D possibly uses TRBD1 or TRBD2 (7 bases each). Germline V gene sequence: CDR1 SGHNT, CDR2 YYREEE (reference sequence). V lost 4 bases and J 5 bases, leaving 20 bases between the germline ends. CDR3 length: 16 amino acids. The CDR3, as DNA: TGTGCCAGCAGCGGGAAGCAGGGGGGGTACATAGATACGCAGTATTTT. This translates into CASSGKQGGYIDTQYF.

The rearrangement uses TRBV4-3 and TRBJ2-7; no clear D. Trimming removed 4 bases from V and 3 bases from J, with 10 bases in between. The length of the CDR3 is 13 residues. Germline CDR1 is LGHNA and CDR2 is YSLEER. The CDR3 region is CASSPQTGYEQYF. CDR3 DNA sequence: TGCGCCAGCAGCCCACAAACGGGCTACGAGCAGTACTTC.

CDR3 sequence reads: CASSLVTARRLNYGYTF. CDR3 sequence (DNA): TGTGCCAGCAGCTTGGTCACGGCTAGAAGATTAAACTATGGCTACACCTTC. The chain carries TRBV5-6 and TRBJ1-2; no firm D call. The ends were cut back, 0 bases at V and 2 bases at J, with 17 bases in the middle. This CDR3 comprises 17 residues. Germline lookup yields CDR1 SGHDT and CDR2 YYEEEE.

The rearrangement joins TRBV28 to TRBJ2-7; a possible D gene is TRBD2 (6 bases). The CDR3 is 16 residues long. CDR1 MDHEN and CDR2 SYDVKM come from the germline V gene. V was trimmed by 3 bases and J by 3 bases, leaving 18 bases between them. The CDR3 region is CASSFPDSGGNYEQYF. The CDR3 nucleotides read TGTGCCAGCAGTTTCCCCGACTCCGGAGGGAACTACGAGCAGTACTTC.

This chain connects TRBV10-2 to TRBJ1-6; D gene uncertain. This CDR3 contains 14 residues. Trimming took off 4 bases at V and 9 bases at J, with 13 bases between the two ends. Germline-derived CDR1 and CDR2 are WSHSY and SAAADI. CDR3 protein: CASSVVRYGSPLHF. CDR3 DNA: TGCGCCAGCAGTGTAGTGCGGTACGGTTCACCCCTCCACTTT.

The rearrangement uses TRBV7-8 and TRBJ2-1; no reliable D call. The CDR3 extends over 15 amino acids. CDR1 is SGHVS and CDR2 is FQNEAQ in the germline V gene. The V gene lost 1 base and the J gene lost 0 bases, with 7 bases spanning the gap. This chain's CDR3 is CASSLEGSSYNEQFF. The DNA of the CDR3 is TGTGCCAGCAGCTTAGAGGGAAGCTCCTACAATGAGCAGTTCTTC.

CDR3 nucleotide sequence: TGCAGCGTTGAAGGGGGACAGGGGACAGGCAATGAGCAGTTCTTC. It encodes CSVEGGQGTGNEQFF. This chain joins TRBV29-1 and TRBJ2-1, with TRBD1 matching 10 bases. The germline CDR1 and CDR2 sequences are SQVTM and ANQGSEA. The V gene end was trimmed by 1 base and the J gene end by 6 bases; junction bases not matched to a gene: 6. The CDR3 spans 15 residues.

The rearrangement joins TRBV18 to TRBJ2-7, with D perhaps TRBD2 (6 bases). There are 15 residues in the CDR3. The V end lost 2 bases, the J end lost 0 bases, and 11 bases lay between the germline ends. From germline, CDR1 is KGHSH and CDR2 LQKENI. The DNA of the CDR3 is TGTGCCAGCTCACCAGCGGGACTGATCTCCTACGAGCAGTACTTC. This sequence encodes CASSPAGLISYEQYF.

This CDR3 reads CASGGDPTAYGYTF. CDR3 coding DNA: TGCGCCAGCGGGGGGGACCCCACCGCCTATGGCTACACCTTC. V and J are TRBV5-1 and TRBJ1-2; D may be TRBD1 (5 bases). Germline CDR1 reads SGHRS; CDR2 reads YFSETQ. There are 14 residues in the CDR3. Trimming took 7 bases from V and 4 from J, leaving 17 bases between them. The whole variable domain, filled in from reference TRBV5-1 and TRBJ1-2, reads KAGVTQTPRYLIKTRGQQVTLSCSPISGHRSVSWYQQTPGQGLQFLFEYFSETQRNKGNFPGRFSGRQFSNSRSEMNVSTLELGDSALYLCASGGDPTAYGYTFGSGTRLTVV.

In this sample, this clone turned up once. This chain links TRBV25-1 with TRBJ1-3; no definite D call. Trimming shortened V by 3 bases and J by 4 bases, and 7 bases separated the two germline ends. Germline V gives CDR1 MGHDK, CDR2 SYGVNS. This CDR3 region has 13 residues. The CDR3 sequence: CASSEFWGNTIYF. The CDR3 DNA sequence: TGTGCCAGCAGTGAGTTTTGGGGAAACACCATATATTTT.

The genes are TRBV6-6 and TRBJ2-5, with D uncertain. Germline V gene data show CDR1 as MNHNY and CDR2 as SVGAGI (reference sequence). Trimming took 2 bases from V and 5 from J, leaving 3 bases between them. CDR3 length: 11 residues. This CDR3 is CASSYGETQYF. CDR3 bases: TGTGCCAGCAGTTACGGGGAGACCCAGTACTTC.

The chain uses TRBV7-6 and TRBJ2-3, with 7 bases that match TRBD1. Germline values: CDR1 SGHVS, CDR2 FNYEAQ. Trimming at V came to 5 bases and at J to 4 bases, leaving 6 bases not matched to a gene. This CDR3 region has 14 residues. The CDR3 DNA reads TGTGCCAGCAGCCAGGACAGGACTTCAGATACGCAGTATTTT. Translating gives CASSQDRTSDTQYF.